This entry concerns a single TCR beta chain. Its antigen is unidentified. Here immunoSEQ multiplex PCR was the method, and the copy in TCRdb shows in-frame clones only, minus some. The sample lists about 98,000 clones, about 85% occurring once. The entry originates in a study of OX40 agonist ivuxolimab in advanced cancers. Whole-study context: Each patient was given ivuxolimab into a vein every 2 weeks, at 0.01 to 10 mg/kg.

Study conclusions and caveats: Clonal expansion from baseline to week 6 occurred in both CD4+ and CD8+ T cells.

Trimming stripped 4 bases from V and 4 bases from J, with 7 bases between. CDR1 and CDR2 from the germline V gene are SEHNR and FQNEAQ (reference sequence). This CDR3 spans 12 amino acids. This clonotype was sampled from an adult with an advanced solid tumor such as melanoma, head and neck, liver or kidney cancer. The sequencing used CD4+ or CD8+ T cells sorted from blood, collected in a trial of the OX40 agonist ivuxolimab. J is TRBJ2-5 and V is TRBV7-9; D gene uncertain. CDR3 sequence: CASSSSGETQYF. The CDR3 DNA reads as TGTGCCAGCAGCTCATCGGGAGAGACCCAGTACTTC.